The text below deals with one T cell receptor beta chain. The data are from a study of blood T cell repertoires in COVID-19. Participant ages covered roughly 18 to 89 years across 25 or so US areas. Participants' own reports of clinical history determined their cohort assignment. The assay was immunoSEQ multiplex PCR, and TCRdb's table has in-frame clones only and misses some. The profile covers some 240,000 clones, with roughly four fifths appearing a single time and roughly 3.1% taken by the ten largest. V dropped 4 bases and J dropped 4; count of bases not matched to a gene: 12. The CDR3 consists of 19 residues. Germline CDR1 and CDR2: KGHDR and SFDVKD.

The source of this sequence is a man in his fifties or sixties who had recovered from COVID-19. The sequenced sample was PBMCs or T cells enriched from blood (not recorded which). The chain has TRBV24-1 and TRBJ2-3; 14 bases line up with TRBD2. CDR3 region: CATSEGLAGGRSLSDTQYF. The CDR3 nucleotides are TGTGCCACCAGTGAAGGACTAGCGGGAGGCCGTTCTTTGTCAGATACGCAGTATTTT.